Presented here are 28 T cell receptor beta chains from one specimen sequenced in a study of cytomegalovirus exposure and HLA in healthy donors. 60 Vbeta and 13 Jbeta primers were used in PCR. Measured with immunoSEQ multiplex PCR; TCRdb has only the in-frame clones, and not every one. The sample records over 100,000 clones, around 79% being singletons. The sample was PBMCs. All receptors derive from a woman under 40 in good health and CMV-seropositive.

For the CDR3, the DNA is TGCGCCAGCAGCCAAGATATCGGGGCCGCGGGGGACGAAAAACTGTTTTTT. Translating gives CASSQDIGAAGDEKLFF. This chain uses TRBV4-3 with TRBJ1-4, with TRBD1 as a possible D gene (5 bases). CDR1 is LGHNA and CDR2 is YSLEER in the germline V gene. The CDR3 length is 17 residues. V was cut by 0 bases and J by 8 bases, with 19 bases left in between.

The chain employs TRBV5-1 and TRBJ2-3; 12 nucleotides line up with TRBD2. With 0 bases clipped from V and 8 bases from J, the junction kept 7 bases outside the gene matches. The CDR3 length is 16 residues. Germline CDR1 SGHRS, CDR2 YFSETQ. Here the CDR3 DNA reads TGCGCCAGCAGCTTGGGACTAGCGGGGGCCCACCGTACGCAGTATTTT. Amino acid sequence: CASSLGLAGAHRTQYF.

The CDR3 DNA reads TGTGCCAGCAGTTTCCCCCTCGGGACAGCATATGGCTACACCTTC. As protein: CASSFPLGTAYGYTF. This chain uses TRBV28 with TRBJ1-2; 7 bases agree with TRBD1. Germline lookup yields CDR1 MDHEN and CDR2 SYDVKM. The CDR3 is 15 residues long. With V trimmed by 3 bases and J by 5 bases, 9 bases remained unmatched.

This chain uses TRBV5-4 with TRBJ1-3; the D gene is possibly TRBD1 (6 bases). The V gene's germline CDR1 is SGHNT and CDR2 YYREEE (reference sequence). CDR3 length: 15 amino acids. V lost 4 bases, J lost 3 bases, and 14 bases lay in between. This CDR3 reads CASSMGTGHGNTIYF. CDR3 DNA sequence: TGTGCCAGCAGCATGGGGACGGGACATGGAAACACCATATATTTT. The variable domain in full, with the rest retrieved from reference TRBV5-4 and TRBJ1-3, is ETGVTQSPTHLIKTRGQQVTLRCSSQSGHNTVSWYQQALGQGPQFIFQYYREEENGRGNFPPRFSGLQFPNYSSELNVNALELDDSALYLCASSMGTGHGNTIYFGEGSWLTVV.

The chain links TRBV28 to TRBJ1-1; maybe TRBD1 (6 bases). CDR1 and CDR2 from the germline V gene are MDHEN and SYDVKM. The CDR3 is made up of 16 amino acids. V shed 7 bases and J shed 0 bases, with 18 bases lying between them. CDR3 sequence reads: CASTEGGGGVNTEAFF. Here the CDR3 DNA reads TGTGCCAGCACCGAGGGAGGGGGTGGGGTGAACACTGAAGCTTTCTTT.

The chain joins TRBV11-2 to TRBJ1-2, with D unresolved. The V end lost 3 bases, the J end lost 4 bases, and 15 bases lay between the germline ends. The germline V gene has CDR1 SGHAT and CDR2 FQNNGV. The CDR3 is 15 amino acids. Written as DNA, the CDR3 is TGTGCCAGCAGCTTGACCCCCCAGGCTCTCTATGGCTACACCTTC. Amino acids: CASSLTPQALYGYTF.

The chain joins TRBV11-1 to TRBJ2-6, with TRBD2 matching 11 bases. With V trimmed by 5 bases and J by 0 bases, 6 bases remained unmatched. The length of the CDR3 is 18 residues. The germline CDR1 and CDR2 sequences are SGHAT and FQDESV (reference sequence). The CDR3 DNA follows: TGTGCCAGCAGCCGTAGACTAGCGGGGAGCTCTGGGGCCAACGTCCTGACTTTC. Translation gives CASSRRLAGSSGANVLTF.

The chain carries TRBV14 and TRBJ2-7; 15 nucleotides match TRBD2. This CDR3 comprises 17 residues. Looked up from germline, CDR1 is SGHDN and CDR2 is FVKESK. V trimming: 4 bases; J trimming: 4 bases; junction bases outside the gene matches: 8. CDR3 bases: TGTGCCAGCAGCCCAGAAACGGGACTAGCGGGGGGATACGAGCAGTACTTC. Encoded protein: CASSPETGLAGGYEQYF.

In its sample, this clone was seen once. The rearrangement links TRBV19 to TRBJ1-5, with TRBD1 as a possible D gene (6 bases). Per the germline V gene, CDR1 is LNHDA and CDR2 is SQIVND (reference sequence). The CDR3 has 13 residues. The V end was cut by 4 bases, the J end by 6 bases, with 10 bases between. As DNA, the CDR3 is TGTGCCAGTAGTACAGGGGAGGGTCAGCCCCAGCATTTT. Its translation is CASSTGEGQPQHF.

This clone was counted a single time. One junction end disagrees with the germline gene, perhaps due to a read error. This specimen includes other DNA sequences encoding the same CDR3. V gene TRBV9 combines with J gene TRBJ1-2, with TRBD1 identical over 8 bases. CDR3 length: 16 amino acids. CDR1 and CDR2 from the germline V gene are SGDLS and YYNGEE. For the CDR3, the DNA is TGTGCTAGCAGCGTAGGGCAGGGCTTGACAGGGGATGGCTACACCTTC. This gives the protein CASSVGQGLTGDGYTF.

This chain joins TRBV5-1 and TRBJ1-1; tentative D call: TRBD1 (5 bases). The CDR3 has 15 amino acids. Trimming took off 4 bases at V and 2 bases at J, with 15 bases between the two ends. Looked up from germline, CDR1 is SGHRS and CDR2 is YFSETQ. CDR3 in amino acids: CASSPGGMGNTEAFF. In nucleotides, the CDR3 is TGCGCCAGCAGCCCTGGGGGGATGGGAAACACTGAAGCTTTCTTT.

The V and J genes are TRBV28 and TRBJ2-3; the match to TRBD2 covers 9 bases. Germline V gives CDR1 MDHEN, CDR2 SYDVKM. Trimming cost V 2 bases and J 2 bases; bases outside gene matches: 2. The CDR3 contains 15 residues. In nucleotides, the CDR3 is TGTGCCAGCAGTTTAGCGGGAGGGTACACAGATACGCAGTATTTT. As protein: CASSLAGGYTDTQYF.

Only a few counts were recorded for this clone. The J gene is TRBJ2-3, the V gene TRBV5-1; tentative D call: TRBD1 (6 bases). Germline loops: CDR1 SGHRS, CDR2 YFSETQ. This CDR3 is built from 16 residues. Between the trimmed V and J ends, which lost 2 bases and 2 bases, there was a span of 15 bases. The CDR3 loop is CASSFGTGTVTDTQYF. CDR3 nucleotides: TGCGCCAGCAGCTTTGGAACAGGGACCGTCACAGATACGCAGTATTTT.

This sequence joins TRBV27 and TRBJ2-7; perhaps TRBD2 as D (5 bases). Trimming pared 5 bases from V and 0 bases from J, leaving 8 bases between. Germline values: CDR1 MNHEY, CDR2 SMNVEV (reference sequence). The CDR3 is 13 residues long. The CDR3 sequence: CASSRGSSYEQYF. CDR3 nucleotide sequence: TGTGCCAGCAGTCGGGGTAGCTCCTACGAGCAGTACTTC.

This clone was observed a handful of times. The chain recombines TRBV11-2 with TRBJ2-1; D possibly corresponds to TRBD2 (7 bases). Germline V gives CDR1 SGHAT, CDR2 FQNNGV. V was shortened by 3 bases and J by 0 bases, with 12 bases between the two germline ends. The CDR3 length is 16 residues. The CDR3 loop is CASSLGGGSSYNEQFF. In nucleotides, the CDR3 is TGTGCCAGCAGCTTGGGAGGGGGGAGCTCCTACAATGAGCAGTTCTTC. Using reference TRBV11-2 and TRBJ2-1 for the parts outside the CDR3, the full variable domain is EAGVAQSPRYKIIEKRQSVAFWCNPISGHATLYWYQQILGQGPKLLIQFQNNGVVDDSQLPKDRFSAERLKGVDSTLKIQPAKLEDSAVYLCASSLGGGSSYNEQFFGPGTRLTVL.

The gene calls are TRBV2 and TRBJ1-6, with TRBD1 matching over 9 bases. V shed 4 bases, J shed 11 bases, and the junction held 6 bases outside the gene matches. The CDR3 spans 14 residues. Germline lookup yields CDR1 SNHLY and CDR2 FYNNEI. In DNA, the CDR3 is TGTGCCAGCAGTGGGGGGACAGGGACCGCACCCCTCCACTTT. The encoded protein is CASSGGTGTAPLHF.

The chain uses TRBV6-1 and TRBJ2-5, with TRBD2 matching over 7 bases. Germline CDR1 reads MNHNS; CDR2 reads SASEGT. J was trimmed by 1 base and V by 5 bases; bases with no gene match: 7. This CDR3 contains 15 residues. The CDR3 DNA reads TGTGCCAGCAGTTTCAGCGGGGCGACCCAAGAGACCCAGTACTTC. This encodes CASSFSGATQETQYF.

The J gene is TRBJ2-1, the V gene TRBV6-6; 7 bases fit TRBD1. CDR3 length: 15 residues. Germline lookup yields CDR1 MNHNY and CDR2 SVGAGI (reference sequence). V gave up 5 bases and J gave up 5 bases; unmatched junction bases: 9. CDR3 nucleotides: TGTGCCAGCAGTCCGGGACAGAGGATGGACAATGAGCAGTTCTTC. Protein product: CASSPGQRMDNEQFF.

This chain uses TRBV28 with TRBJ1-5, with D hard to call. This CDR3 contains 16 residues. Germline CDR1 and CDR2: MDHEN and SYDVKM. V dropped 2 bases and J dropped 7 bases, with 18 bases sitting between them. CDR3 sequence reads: CASSLTVQAILQPQHF. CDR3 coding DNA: TGTGCCAGCAGTTTAACGGTGCAGGCCATATTGCAGCCCCAGCATTTT.

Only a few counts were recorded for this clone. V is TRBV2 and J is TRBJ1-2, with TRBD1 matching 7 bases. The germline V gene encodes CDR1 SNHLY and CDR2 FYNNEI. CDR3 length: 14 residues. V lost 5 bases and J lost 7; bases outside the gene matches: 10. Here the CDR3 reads CASSRTNDRAGYTF. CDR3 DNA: TGTGCCAGCAGTAGGACCAACGACAGGGCTGGCTACACCTTC. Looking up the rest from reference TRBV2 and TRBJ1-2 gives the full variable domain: EPEVTQTPSHQVTQMGQEVILRCVPISNHLYFYWYRQILGQKVEFLVSFYNNEISEKSEIFDDQFSVERPDGSNFTLKIRSTKLEDSAMYFCASSRTNDRAGYTFGSGTRLTVV.

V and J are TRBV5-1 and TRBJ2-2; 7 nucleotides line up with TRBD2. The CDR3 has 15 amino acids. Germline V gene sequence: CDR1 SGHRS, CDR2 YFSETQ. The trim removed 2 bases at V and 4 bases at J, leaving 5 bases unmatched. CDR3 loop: CASSLGGGGTGELFF. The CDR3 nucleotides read TGCGCCAGCAGCTTAGGCGGGGGTGGCACCGGGGAGCTGTTTTTT.

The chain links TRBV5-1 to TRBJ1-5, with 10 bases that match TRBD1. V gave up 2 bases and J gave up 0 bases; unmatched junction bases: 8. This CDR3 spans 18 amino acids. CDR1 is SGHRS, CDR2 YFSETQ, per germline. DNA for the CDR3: TGCGCCAGCAGCTTCGCGAGACAGGGGGCCGATAGCAATCAGCCCCAGCATTTT. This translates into CASSFARQGADSNQPQHF.

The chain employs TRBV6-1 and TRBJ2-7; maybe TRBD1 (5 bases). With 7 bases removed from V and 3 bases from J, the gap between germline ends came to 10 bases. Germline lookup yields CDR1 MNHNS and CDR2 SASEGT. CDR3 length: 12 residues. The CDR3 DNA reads TGTGCCAGCACCCGAGACAGCTACGAGCAGTACTTC. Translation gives CASTRDSYEQYF.

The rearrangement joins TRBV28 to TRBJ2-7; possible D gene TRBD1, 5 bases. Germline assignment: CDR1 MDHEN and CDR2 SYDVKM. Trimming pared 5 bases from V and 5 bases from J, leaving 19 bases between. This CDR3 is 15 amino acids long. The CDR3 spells CASSPTDPGRDEQYF. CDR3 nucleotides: TGTGCCAGCAGTCCAACGGACCCCGGCAGGGACGAGCAGTACTTC.

DNA for the CDR3: TGTGCCAGCAGCCTTGGCCCCGGGGAGCTGTTTTTT. Amino acids: CASSLGPGELFF. The J gene is TRBJ2-2, the V gene TRBV9, with D hard to call. Germline CDR1 is SGDLS and CDR2 is YYNGEE. V lost 4 bases to trimming and J lost 6 bases, with 7 bases between them. The CDR3 sequence is 12 residues long.

The CDR3 protein is CASSLSGNEQYF. In DNA form, the CDR3 reads TGTGCCAGCAGCTTGTCCGGGAACGAGCAGTACTTC. This chain joins TRBV7-6 and TRBJ2-7, with D possibly matching TRBD2 (5 bases). The CDR3 has 12 residues. The germline V and J ends were trimmed by 3 bases and 5 bases, with 8 bases remaining between them. Germline V gene data show CDR1 as SGHVS and CDR2 as FNYEAQ.

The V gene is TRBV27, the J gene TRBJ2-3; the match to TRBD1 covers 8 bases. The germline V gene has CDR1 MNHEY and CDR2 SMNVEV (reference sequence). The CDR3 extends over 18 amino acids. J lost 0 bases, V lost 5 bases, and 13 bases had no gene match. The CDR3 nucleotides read TGTGCCAGCAGTCTGACAGGGGCCACCAAAATAAGCACAGATACGCAGTATTTT. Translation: CASSLTGATKISTDTQYF.

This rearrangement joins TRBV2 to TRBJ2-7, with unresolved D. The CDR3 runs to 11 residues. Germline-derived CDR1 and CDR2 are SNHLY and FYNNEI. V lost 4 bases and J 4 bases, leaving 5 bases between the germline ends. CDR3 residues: CASSGLYEQYF. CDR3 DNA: TGTGCCAGCAGTGGCCTATACGAGCAGTACTTC.